The clone carrying this TCR beta chain came up many times. As yet, its antigen is unknown. The germline V gene has CDR1 SQVTM and CDR2 ANQGSEA. The CDR3 has 13 residues. V gave up 6 bases and J gave up 6 bases, with 17 bases separating them. This sample is drawn from a study of response to subunit inactivated influenza vaccine. Whole-study results and caveats: The authors suggested that few new T cells are recruited per seasonal influenza vaccination.

TCRdb recomputed calls from the RT-PCR reads with MiXCR, one row per CDR3 protein. The data show 550,000 to 800,000 distinct CDR3 sequences, approximately 15% seen once. J is TRBJ1-2 and V is TRBV29-1; maybe TRBD1 (6 bases). The source was PBMCs from blood, collected 14 to 15 days before vaccination. The sequence derives from a man in his fifties who received an inactivated influenza vaccine. The CDR3 sequence is CSVTDRGADGYTF. CDR3 nucleotide sequence: TGCAGCGTCACAGACCGGGGGGCTGATGGCTACACCTTC.